The TCR beta chain described here comes from a study of CD8 T cells in ankylosing spondylitis. General study findings and limits: The study identified a TCR beta motif of roughly eight highly homologous variants that appeared characteristic of ankylosing spondylitis blood. Before this, some motif variants had been reported in reactive arthritis synovial fluid and blood. Disease-linked clones bore a CD8+ phenotype and were relatively rare in peripheral blood.

V lost 6 bases and J 7 bases, leaving 22 bases between the germline ends. The CDR3 runs 15 residues. In germline, CDR1 is DFQATT, CDR2 SNEGSKA (reference sequence). This clonotype was counted ten times or more. The target antigen is unknown. Each TCR beta library was made by quantitative 5'-RACE that incorporated molecular barcodes. One entry per CDR3 protein, called by TCRdb with MiXCR from the 5' RACE reads. This table has some 240,000 distinct CDR3 sequences, about 7% appearing once. The material sequenced was blood, either unsorted or a sorted T cell fraction (not recorded which). The J gene is TRBJ2-1, the V gene TRBV20-1; tentatively, D is TRBD1 or TRBD2 (5 bases each). The TCR was taken from a male donor with ankylosing spondylitis. The CDR3 coding sequence is TGCAGTGCGGGCAACCGGGACCGAGGGTGGAATGAGCAGTTCTTC. Protein sequence: CSAGNRDRGWNEQFF.